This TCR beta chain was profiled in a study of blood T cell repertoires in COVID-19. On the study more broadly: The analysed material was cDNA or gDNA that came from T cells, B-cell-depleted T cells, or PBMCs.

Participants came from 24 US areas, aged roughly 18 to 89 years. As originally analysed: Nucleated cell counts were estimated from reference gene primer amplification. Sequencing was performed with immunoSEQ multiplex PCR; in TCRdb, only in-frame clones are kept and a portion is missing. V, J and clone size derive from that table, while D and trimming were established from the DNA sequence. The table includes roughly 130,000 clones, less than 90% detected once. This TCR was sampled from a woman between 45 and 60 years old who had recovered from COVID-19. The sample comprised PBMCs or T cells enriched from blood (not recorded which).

CDR3: CASRGPGTGPYNEQFF. The CDR3, as DNA: TGCGCCAGCAGAGGCCCGGGGACAGGGCCCTACAATGAGCAGTTCTTC. V usage is TRBV23-1 and J usage is TRBJ2-1; TRBD1 agrees at 9 bases. TRBV23-1 is designated an ORF whose function remains uncertain. The CDR3 is made up of 16 amino acids. V was pared by 6 bases and J by 2 bases, with 8 bases of the junction left unmatched.